This is a list of T cell receptor beta chains from one sample in a study of OX40 agonist ivuxolimab in advanced cancers. Sequenced by immunoSEQ multiplex PCR; TCRdb stores in-frame clones only, minus some. Of some 51,000 clones in the sample, approximately 80% were seen once. Material: CD4+ or CD8+ T cells sorted from blood, obtained in a trial of the OX40 agonist ivuxolimab. These receptors all stem from an adult with an advanced solid tumor such as melanoma, head and neck, liver or kidney cancer. Each CDR3 is given with its conserved first and last residue. The D gene is left open where the match is weak. Some rows have no size entry. The others give once, few or many, or a class for an expanded clone.

cdr3_length,j_call,v_call,d_call,clone_size,cdr3_nt,cdr3_aa
11,TRBJ2-5,TRBV5-1,.,few,TGCGCCAGCAGCTTGGAAGAGACCCAGTACTTC,CASSLEETQYF
15,TRBJ2-6,TRBV18,.,.,TGTGCCAGCTCACCACCAGGGAGGGGGGCCAACGTCCTGACTTTC,CASSPPGRGANVLTF
14,TRBJ2-5,TRBV7-2,.,.,TGTGCCAGCAGTTTCGGGGGTAGGCAAGAGACCCAGTACTTC,CASSFGGRQETQYF
11,TRBJ1-1,TRBV30,TRBD1,.,TGTGCCTCTGACAGGGTACCTGAAGCTTTCTTT,CASDRVPEAFF
12,TRBJ2-7,TRBV29-1,.,.,TGCAGCTTCCGGATAGGGAACTACGAGCAGTACTTC,CSFRIGNYEQYF
13,TRBJ1-1,TRBV11-2,.,.,TGTGCCAGCAGCTCAGGGGTGAACACTGAAGCTTTCTTT,CASSSGVNTEAFF
15,TRBJ2-1,TRBV29-1,TRBD2,.,TGCAGCGTTGAACCCGGGACTAGCGGGAGTAATGAGCAGTTCTTC,CSVEPGTSGSNEQFF
15,TRBJ2-1,TRBV29-1,TRBD1,.,TGCAGCGTGGGGACAGAAACTAGCTCCTACAATGAGCAGTTCTTC,CSVGTETSSYNEQFF
15,TRBJ1-1,TRBV7-9,.,.,TGTGCCAGCAGCTTGGGCAGGGGCGGGAACACTGAAGCTTTCTTT,CASSLGRGGNTEAFF
17,TRBJ1-2,TRBV5-1,TRBD1,.,TGCGCCAGCAGATCCGCTGGACAGGCCAATTTAAGCTATGGCTACACCTTC,CASRSAGQANLSYGYTF
15,TRBJ2-7,TRBV11-2,.,once,TGTGCCAGCAGCTCGCCCTTTTCGGGCTCCTACGAGCAGTACTTC,CASSSPFSGSYEQYF
16,TRBJ2-3,TRBV10-3,TRBD1,once,TGTGCCATCAGACCCGGACAGGGACAAGGTGTGGATACGCAGTATTTT,CAIRPGQGQGVDTQYF
15,TRBJ2-1,TRBV5-1,.,.,TGCGCCAGCAGCTTGCGGGCAGGGGCCCTCAATGAGCAGTTCTTC,CASSLRAGALNEQFF
12,TRBJ2-1,TRBV28,.,few,TGTGCCAGCAGGAATACTACTAGCTGGCAGTTCTTC,CASRNTTSWQFF
15,TRBJ2-7,TRBV14,.,.,TGTGCCAGCAGCCAAAAGACAGGGAGGCCCTACGAGCAGTACTTC,CASSQKTGRPYEQYF
13,TRBJ1-6,TRBV5-1,.,once,TGCGCCAGCAGCTTGGTTATTGATTCACCCCTCCACTTT,CASSLVIDSPLHF
12,TRBJ2-5,TRBV7-9,.,.,TGTGCCAGCAGCTTCCTAGCGCTAGAGCAGTACTTC,CASSFLALEQYF
15,TRBJ1-1,TRBV7-2,.,.,TGTGCCAGCAGCTTAAAGATTACAGGTGACACTGAAGCTTTCTTT,CASSLKITGDTEAFF
13,TRBJ2-5,TRBV14,.,.,TGTGCCAGCAGCCGGCGCAGCCAAGAGACCCAGTACTTC,CASSRRSQETQYF
13,TRBJ1-1,TRBV5-8,.,.,TGTGCCAGCAATCTTAATTATGGCACTGAAGCTTTCTTT,CASNLNYGTEAFF
13,TRBJ2-3,TRBV19,.,.,TGTGCCAGTAGTATAGACCATTCAGATACGCAGTATTTT,CASSIDHSDTQYF
15,TRBJ2-7,TRBV5-4,TRBD2,few,TGTGCCAGCAGCTTTGGTAGCGGGAGCGGCGACGAGCAGTACTTC,CASSFGSGSGDEQYF
12,TRBJ1-2,TRBV28,.,.,TGTGCCAGCAGTTTCATGAGTTCGGGCTACACCTTC,CASSFMSSGYTF
16,TRBJ1-5,TRBV27,.,.,TGTGCCAGCAGTTTATGGGGCCCCATGGAGAATCAGCCCCAGCATTTT,CASSLWGPMENQPQHF
13,TRBJ1-1,TRBV5-4,.,.,TGTGCCAGCAGCCATATAACGAACACTGAAGCTTTCTTT,CASSHITNTEAFF
18,TRBJ1-5,TRBV7-9,TRBD1,few,TGTGCCAGCAGCTTAGGTTGGGAGGCAGGGGGCCTCGATCAGCCCCAGCATTTT,CASSLGWEAGGLDQPQHF
16,TRBJ2-1,TRBV14,TRBD2,.,TGTGCCAGCAGTCAACTAGCGGGGGCCCTCTACAATGAGCAGTTCTTC,CASSQLAGALYNEQFF
15,TRBJ2-7,TRBV14,TRBD2,few,TGTGCCAGCAGCCGCGGGACTAGCGGGGCCTACGAGCAGTACTTC,CASSRGTSGAYEQYF
14,TRBJ2-7,TRBV10-3,.,.,TGTGCCATCAGTGAGTCGTGGTTAAGGAGTCGGCAGTACTTC,CAISESWLRSRQYF
13,TRBJ2-3,TRBV27,.,.,TGTGCCAGCAGTCCATTATTGGGGGGAACGCAGTATTTT,CASSPLLGGTQYF
15,TRBJ2-1,TRBV19,TRBD1,.,TGTGCCAGTAGTCCACGACAGGGGACCTACAATGAGCAGTTCTTC,CASSPRQGTYNEQFF
11,TRBJ1-2,TRBV18,.,.,TGTGCCAGCCAAGGAGAAGATGGCTACACCTTC,CASQGEDGYTF
19,TRBJ2-2,TRBV27,TRBD2,.,TGTGCCAGCAGTTTATTACCTCCGGGACTAGCGGCGAACACCGGGGAGCTGTTTTTT,CASSLLPPGLAANTGELFF
12,TRBJ1-2,TRBV19,TRBD1,.,TGTGCCAGTAAGGCAGGGGGCTATGGCTACACCTTC,CASKAGGYGYTF
15,TRBJ2-7,TRBV6-5,TRBD2,.,TGTGCCAGCAGACCCACTAGCGGGAGCTGGTACGAGCAGTACTTC,CASRPTSGSWYEQYF
15,TRBJ2-5,TRBV5-1,.,.,TGCGCCAGCAGCCGGCCCGGGCCCGCCGGTGAGACCCAGTACTTC,CASSRPGPAGETQYF
13,TRBJ2-3,TRBV19,.,.,TGTGCCAGCCACGAGGCCAGCACAGATACGCAGTATTTT,CASHEASTDTQYF
14,TRBJ1-1,TRBV27,.,.,TGTGCCAGCAGTCCATACGACTGGAACACTGAAGCTTTCTTT,CASSPYDWNTEAFF